These T cell receptor beta chains were read from a single sample in a study of cytomegalovirus exposure and HLA in healthy donors. Only in-frame clones appear in the TCRdb table, and some are missing; sequencing was by immunoSEQ multiplex PCR. The sample includes some 130,000 clones, approximately 71% of them seen just once. Sequences were obtained from PBMCs. The receptors stem from a young man in good health and CMV-seronegative. CDR3s include the opening cysteine and the closing phenylalanine or tryptophan. Each record gives: V gene, D gene, J gene, clone size, CDR3 DNA, CDR3 protein. A D gene is named only where the DNA matches it firmly. Only some rows state a clone size, as once, few, many or a class for expanded clones.

TRBV5-4	TRBD2	TRBJ2-3	NA	TGTGCCAGCAGATCGTGGACTAGCGGAAACACAGATACGCAGTATTTT	CASRSWTSGNTDTQYF
TRBV30	NA	TRBJ2-1	NA	TGTGCCTGGAGTGGAGGAGGTGAGCAGTTCTTC	CAWSGGGEQFF
TRBV9	TRBD1	TRBJ2-2	NA	TGTGCCAGCAGCGAAACAGGGGGTATGACCGGGGAGCTGTTTTTT	CASSETGGMTGELFF
TRBV13	TRBD2	TRBJ2-7	once	TGTGCCAGCAGCCCGCACGGGACTAGCGGTTACGAGCAGTACTTC	CASSPHGTSGYEQYF
TRBV29-1	TRBD2	TRBJ2-1	NA	TGCAGCGTTGATGGGAGGGCGCATGAGCAGTTCTTC	CSVDGRAHEQFF
TRBV30	NA	TRBJ1-5	once	TGTGCCTGGAGTGGGACAGCGATTAATCAGCCCCAGCATTTT	CAWSGTAINQPQHF
TRBV28	NA	TRBJ1-4	NA	TGTGCCAGCAGCCCCGGGAGGGAAAAACTGTTTTTT	CASSPGREKLFF
TRBV2	TRBD1	TRBJ1-1	once	TGTGCCAGCTTTATATGGCAGGGGGCTATCACTGAAGCTTTCTTT	CASFIWQGAITEAFF
TRBV2	NA	TRBJ2-1	NA	TGTGCCAGCAGTGAAGACAGGGCCGGGTACAATGAGCAGTTCTTC	CASSEDRAGYNEQFF
TRBV19	NA	TRBJ2-1	NA	TGTGCCAGTAGTCCAAAACTAGGGGGGGTACGGGAGCAGTTCTTC	CASSPKLGGVREQFF
TRBV11-2	NA	TRBJ1-1	NA	TGTGCCAGCAGCTTAGATCAGAGGGACTCTGAAGCTTTCTTT	CASSLDQRDSEAFF
TRBV30	NA	TRBJ1-5	NA	TGTGCCTGGAGTCTCCCCGGGAGAGATCAGCCCCAGCATTTT	CAWSLPGRDQPQHF
TRBV7-3	TRBD2	TRBJ2-2	NA	TGTGCCACACGGGCGGGAGATTCGGGCACCGGGGAGCTGTTTTTT	CATRAGDSGTGELFF
TRBV29-1	TRBD1	TRBJ2-5	NA	TGCAGCGTCGGGACAGGGGAAGAGACCCAGTACTTC	CSVGTGEETQYF
TRBV10-3	TRBD1	TRBJ1-1	NA	TGTGCCATCAGCCCCCTTGGACAGGGCAACACTGAAGCTTTCTTT	CAISPLGQGNTEAFF
TRBV5-1	TRBD1	TRBJ2-1	NA	TGCGCCAGCAGCTACCGGGACAGGGCGGACGAGCAGTTCTTC	CASSYRDRADEQFF
TRBV6-4	TRBD1	TRBJ2-1	NA	TGTGCCAGCAGACAGGGGGTTTTCGAGCGGGTGCAAACCGAACTGTTCTTC	CASRQGVFERVQTELFF
TRBV6-1	TRBD1	TRBJ2-3	NA	TGTGCCAGCAGTACACAGACAGGGGGCACAGATACGCAGTATTTT	CASSTQTGGTDTQYF
TRBV4-2	NA	TRBJ2-5	NA	TGTGCCAGCAGCCAAGACGAGGGACTGAAAGAGACCCAGTACTTC	CASSQDEGLKETQYF
TRBV5-1	NA	TRBJ1-1	few	TGCGCCACTACACAGGGCGGGAACACTGAAGCTTTCTTT	CATTQGGNTEAFF
TRBV7-9	NA	TRBJ1-3	NA	TGTGCCAGCAGCTTTACAGGGACTGGAAACACCATATATTTT	CASSFTGTGNTIYF
TRBV5-1	NA	TRBJ1-1	NA	TGCGCCAGCAGCTTAACAGGGACGGCTGAAGCTTTCTTT	CASSLTGTAEAFF
TRBV29-1	TRBD1	TRBJ1-2	few	TGCAGCGTTGGGGGACAGGGCTATGGCTACACCTTC	CSVGGQGYGYTF
TRBV6-1	TRBD2	TRBJ2-3	NA	TGTGCCAGCAGTTTAGCGGGAGATACGCAGTATTTT	CASSLAGDTQYF
TRBV6-1	NA	TRBJ2-7	NA	TGTGCCAGCAGTGAAGCACACCCCAACGAGCAGTACTTC	CASSEAHPNEQYF
TRBV19	NA	TRBJ1-4	NA	TGTGCCAGTACCCTGGGGGGGTCTAGTGAAAAACTGTTTTTT	CASTLGGSSEKLFF